These 27 T cell receptor beta chains were all obtained from the same sample, sequenced in a study of human T cells and chemical hapten exposure. TCRdb used MiXCR to reprocess the RACE reads, holding one entry per CDR3 protein. The sample consists of over 100,000 distinct CDR3 sequences, about 11% of them appearing once. Time point: patch test 3, about 24 weeks after DPC sensitization. Treatment indicated: therapeutic diphenylcyclopropenone sensitization with weekly scalp DPC. The sequenced sample was whole blood, obtained in connection with sensitization to the hapten diphenylcyclopropenone (DPC). These receptors were collected from a woman aged 45-60 years with alopecia areata. Some clones in this sample may be carry-over from other donors' samples.

The chain combines TRBV20-1 with TRBJ2-1; D might be TRBD1 (6 bases). The CDR3 consists of 13 residues. The V end was cut by 3 bases, the J end by 3 bases, with 9 bases between. CDR1 is DFQATT and CDR2 is SNEGSKA in the germline V gene (reference sequence). The CDR3 is CSASQGNYNEQFF. CDR3 bases: TGCAGTGCTAGCCAGGGGAACTACAATGAGCAGTTCTTC.

This chain links TRBV28 with TRBJ1-1, with TRBD1 matching over 10 bases. The CDR3 spans 15 residues. Germline V CDR1 and CDR2: MDHEN, SYDVKM. V shed 6 bases and J 4 bases; nucleotides not matched to a gene: 8. The CDR3 loop reads CASRATGGWTTEAFF. The CDR3 DNA is TGTGCCAGCAGGGCGACAGGGGGCTGGACCACTGAAGCTTTCTTT. The variable domain in full, with the rest retrieved from reference TRBV28 and TRBJ1-1, is DVKVTQSSRYLVKRTGEKVFLECVQDMDHENMFWYRQDPGLGLRLIYFSYDVKMKEKGDIPEGYSVSREKKERFSLILESASTNQTSMYLCASRATGGWTTEAFFGQGTRLTVV.

For this clonotype: Just one base apart from a much larger clone, this may be a read error. The rearrangement links TRBV29-1 to TRBJ1-1, with a tentative D call TRBD1 (6 bases). CDR1 is SQVTM and CDR2 is ANQGSEA in the germline V gene. CDR3 size: 16 residues. The CDR3 nucleotides read TGCAGCGTTGAAGATACCGGGGGGGCGACGAACAATGAAGCTTTCTTT. Translating it yields CSVEDTGGATNNEAFF.

The chain employs TRBV28 and TRBJ2-3, with 13 bases aligning to TRBD2. J lost 2 bases, V lost 4 bases, and 6 bases had no gene match. The CDR3 contains 17 residues. Germline V CDR1 and CDR2: MDHEN, SYDVKM. CDR3 in DNA: TGTGCCAGCAGTTATGCCGGACTAGCGGGAGCCACAGATACGCAGTATTTT. This translates into CASSYAGLAGATDTQYF.

This clonotype was detected only a few times. The chain recombines TRBV5-1 with TRBJ2-7; 9 bases align to TRBD2. CDR3 length equals 16 residues. Germline CDR1 reads SGHRS; CDR2 reads YFSETQ. Trimming at V came to 3 bases and at J to 3 bases, leaving 10 bases not matched to a gene. CDR3 residues: CASSSHPASGVYEQYF. CDR3 in DNA: TGCGCCAGCAGCTCACACCCAGCTAGCGGGGTCTACGAGCAGTACTTC.

This clonotype was recorded a few times. This sequence joins TRBV20-1 and TRBJ2-7, with D possibly being TRBD1 (5 bases). The germline V and J ends were trimmed by 6 bases and 5 bases, with 23 bases remaining between them. The CDR3 contains 15 residues. Germline V gene sequence: CDR1 DFQATT, CDR2 SNEGSKA (reference sequence). The CDR3 DNA follows: TGCAGTGCCCCAATTGTGGGGCGTATTGCCCACGAGCAGTACTTC. Translation gives CSAPIVGRIAHEQYF.

Ten or more counts support this clonotype. This chain connects TRBV20-1 to TRBJ2-7; 8 bases agree with TRBD1. V gave up 6 bases and J gave up 0 bases; unmatched junction bases: 7. CDR1 and CDR2 (germline): DFQATT, SNEGSKA (reference sequence). This CDR3 comprises 14 residues. The CDR3 reads CSARDRGSSYEQYF. The CDR3 DNA follows: TGCAGTGCGCGTGACAGGGGAAGCTCCTACGAGCAGTACTTC.

This clonotype was observed a handful of times. The chain couples TRBV6-5 to TRBJ1-1, with 8 nucleotides matching TRBD1. The CDR3 consists of 15 residues. Germline CDR1 MNHEY, CDR2 SVGAGI. V dropped 6 bases and J dropped 2; count of bases not matched to a gene: 8. CDR3 amino acids: CASRTNRGTNTEAFF. The CDR3 DNA reads TGTGCCAGCAGAACCAACAGGGGGACCAACACTGAAGCTTTCTTT.

Many counts were recorded for this clonotype. The genes are TRBV12-3 or TRBV12-4 and TRBJ2-3, with a possible D match to TRBD1 (6 bases). Trimming cost V 6 bases and J 2 bases, with 15 bases left between them. This CDR3 spans 15 amino acids. This CDR3 is CASRNPGHLTDTQYF. DNA of the CDR3: TGTGCCAGCAGAAACCCGGGACACCTCACAGATACGCAGTATTTT.

The V call is TRBV28, the J call TRBJ2-3, with 12 bases aligning to TRBD2. This CDR3 has 17 residues. Looked up from germline, CDR1 is MDHEN and CDR2 is SYDVKM. V was clipped by 4 bases and J by 0 bases; unmatched bases: 5. CDR3 sequence (DNA): TGTGCCAGCAGTTCTCCCGGGACTAGCGGGAGCACAGATACGCAGTATTTT. It translates to CASSSPGTSGSTDTQYF.

The chain carries TRBV10-3 and TRBJ2-7, with 8 bases identical to TRBD1. Germline values: CDR1 ENHRY, CDR2 SYGVKD. The CDR3 is 15 residues long. The ends lost 3 bases at V and 3 bases at J; junction bases unmatched: 7. CDR3 residues: CAISDGDRIFYEQYF. Here the CDR3 DNA reads TGTGCCATCAGTGACGGGGACAGGATCTTCTACGAGCAGTACTTC.

This clonotype was recorded at least ten times. This rearrangement joins TRBV6-6 to TRBJ2-1; D not certain. Germline lookup yields CDR1 MNHNY and CDR2 SVGAGI (reference sequence). V was pared by 0 bases and J by 7 bases, with 4 bases between. There are 12 residues in the CDR3. In nucleotides, the CDR3 is TGTGCCAGCAGTTACTCTGGGAATGAGCAGTTCTTC. This codes for CASSYSGNEQFF.

This clonotype showed up many times. The gene calls are TRBV20-1 and TRBJ1-5; tentatively, D is TRBD1 (5 bases). The CDR3 spans 16 residues. Germline CDR1 DFQATT, CDR2 SNEGSKA (reference sequence). Trimming took off 0 bases at V and 0 bases at J, with 12 bases between the two ends. CDR3 nucleotide sequence: TGCAGTGCTAGAGATGGGCAGGGATTTAGCAATCAGCCCCAGCATTTT. Residues: CSARDGQGFSNQPQHF.

This clonotype was seen many times. The chain carries TRBV28 and TRBJ2-1, with TRBD2 identical over 11 bases. The CDR3 loop spans 18 amino acids. CDR1 is MDHEN and CDR2 is SYDVKM in the germline V gene. J was trimmed by 2 bases and V by 3 bases; bases with no gene match: 9. The DNA of the CDR3 is TGTGCCAGCAGTTTCGGGTACACTAGCGGGAGCACCTACAATGAGCAGTTCTTC. Translation gives CASSFGYTSGSTYNEQFF. The variable domain in full, with the rest retrieved from reference TRBV28 and TRBJ2-1, is DVKVTQSSRYLVKRTGEKVFLECVQDMDHENMFWYRQDPGLGLRLIYFSYDVKMKEKGDIPEGYSVSREKKERFSLILESASTNQTSMYLCASSFGYTSGSTYNEQFFGPGTRLTVL.

This chain connects TRBV18 to TRBJ1-1; a weak D match, TRBD1 (6 bases). The CDR3 consists of 14 residues. CDR1 is KGHSH and CDR2 is LQKENI in the germline V gene. The germline V and J ends were trimmed by 1 base and 5 bases, with 11 bases remaining between them. The CDR3 coding sequence is TGTGCCAGCTCACCACTAGGGGGGAAGACTGAAGCTTTCTTT. Encoded protein: CASSPLGGKTEAFF.

This clonotype has at least ten counts. The chain carries TRBV6-1 and TRBJ2-7, with TRBD1 identical over 8 bases. The CDR3 has 15 residues. The junction had 11 bases not matched to a gene; V was cut back by 1 base and J by 9 bases. From germline, CDR1 is MNHNS and CDR2 SASEGT. CDR3 sequence (DNA): TGTGCCAGCAGTGAAGTTCGACAGGGGCCTACGAGGCAGTACTTC. Protein product: CASSEVRQGPTRQYF.

This clonotype was seen repeatedly, ten times or more. The chain joins TRBV2 to TRBJ2-1; possibly TRBD2 for D (5 bases). The CDR3 length is 14 residues. Trimming took off 4 bases at V and 0 bases at J, with 7 bases between the two ends. Germline V gives CDR1 SNHLY, CDR2 FYNNEI. The CDR3 spells CASSGESSYNEQFF. The CDR3 coding sequence is TGTGCCAGCAGTGGGGAGAGCTCCTACAATGAGCAGTTCTTC.

A few counts support this clonotype. This chain connects TRBV18 to TRBJ1-4; the match to TRBD1 covers 8 bases. Trimming at V came to 3 bases and at J to 5 bases, leaving 14 bases not matched to a gene. CDR1 is KGHSH and CDR2 is LQKENI in the germline V gene. The length of the CDR3 is 18 residues. This CDR3 is CASSPGGRRDRINEKLFF. The CDR3 bases are TGTGCCAGCTCACCCGGGGGTCGGCGGGACAGGATAAATGAAAAACTGTTTTTT.

V usage is TRBV6-5 and J usage is TRBJ1-2; possible D gene TRBD1, 6 bases. The CDR3 totals 14 residues. CDR1 is MNHEY and CDR2 is SVGAGI in the germline V gene. V gave up 5 bases and J gave up 2 bases, with 12 bases separating them. The CDR3 reads CASSPGTLNYGYTF. The CDR3 DNA follows: TGTGCCAGCAGTCCGGGGACACTGAACTATGGCTACACCTTC.

In its sample, this clonotype was seen a few times. J is TRBJ2-5 and V is TRBV15; D might be TRBD2 (5 bases). The ends were cut back, 1 base at V and 1 base at J, with 7 bases in the middle. Germline CDR1 LNHNV, CDR2 YYDKDF (reference sequence). The CDR3 loop spans 14 amino acids. The CDR3 region is CATSRGESQETQYF. In DNA, the CDR3 is TGTGCCACCAGCAGAGGGGAGAGCCAAGAGACCCAGTACTTC.

This clonotype has just a few counts. The chain has TRBV7-2 and TRBJ1-3, with D unclear. Deletions cut 2 bases from V and 3 bases from J, with 17 bases between. CDR3 size: 17 residues. Per the germline V gene, CDR1 is SGHTA and CDR2 is FQGNSA. The CDR3 coding sequence is TGTGCCAGCAGCTTATTCACCCCAGCTCAAATTGGAAACACCATATATTTT. This gives the protein CASSLFTPAQIGNTIYF.

This clonotype was seen many times. The CDR3 DNA is TGTGCCAGCAGTTACGGCAGGACCCCCTACGAGCAGTACTTC. Amino acid sequence: CASSYGRTPYEQYF. This chain uses TRBV6-5 with TRBJ2-7, with D uncertain. The CDR3 length is 14 residues. CDR1 MNHEY and CDR2 SVGAGI come from the germline V gene. V lost 2 bases and J lost 2, with 10 bases in between.

The rearrangement uses TRBV15 and TRBJ2-2, with 13 positions matching TRBD2. Germline V gene lookup returns CDR1 LNHNV and CDR2 YYDKDF (reference sequence). V trimming: 1 base; J trimming: 4 bases; junction bases outside the gene matches: 3. The CDR3 spans 17 residues. The DNA of the CDR3 is TGTGCCACCAGCAGAGGCACTAGCGGGGGGGCCACCGGGGAGCTGTTTTTT. Amino acid sequence: CATSRGTSGGATGELFF. The variable domain in full, completed from reference TRBV15 and TRBJ2-2, reads DAMVIQNPRYQVTQFGKPVTLSCSQTLNHNVMYWYQQKSSQAPKLLFHYYDKDFNNEADTPDNFQSRRPNTSFCFLDIRSPGLGDTAMYLCATSRGTSGGATGELFFGEGSRLTVL.

This clonotype was counted a single time. The rearrangement links TRBV5-6 to TRBJ1-6; 8 bases match TRBD1. The CDR3 sequence is 15 residues long. The junction had 5 bases not matched to a gene; V was cut back by 4 bases and J by 5 bases. Per germline, CDR1 SGHDT and CDR2 YYEEEE. CDR3 DNA sequence: TGTGCCAGCAGCGGACGACAGGGGAATAATTCACCCCTCCACTTT. Its protein product is CASSGRQGNNSPLHF.

This clonotype was observed many times. This rearrangement joins TRBV6-2 or TRBV6-3 to TRBJ2-2, with D unclear. This CDR3 region has 13 residues. Trimming shortened V by 2 bases and J by 7 bases, and 8 bases separated the two germline ends. Germline lookup yields CDR1 MNHEY and CDR2 SVGEGT. CDR3: CASSYTVNGELFF. In nucleotides, the CDR3 is TGTGCCAGCAGTTACACGGTGAACGGGGAGCTGTTTTTT.

The chain joins TRBV6-1 to TRBJ1-2; D gene uncertain. Germline CDR1 is MNHNS and CDR2 is SASEGT. Trimming took 7 bases from V and 4 from J, leaving 10 bases between them. The CDR3 loop spans 12 amino acids. CDR3 in DNA: TGTGCCAGCACGGAGACAACCTATGGCTACACCTTC. Residues: CASTETTYGYTF.

This clonotype was counted at least ten times. This sequence joins TRBV12-3 or TRBV12-4 and TRBJ2-1, with 7 bases lining up with TRBD1. Trimming cost V 3 bases and J 5 bases; bases outside gene matches: 4. The CDR3 loop spans 14 amino acids. As DNA, the CDR3 is TGTGCCAGCAGTTTCCCGGGACAGCACAATGAGCAGTTCTTC. Encoded protein: CASSFPGQHNEQFF.